The T cell receptor (beta chain) under discussion was sequenced for a study of blood T cell repertoires in COVID-19. Study details: The cDNA or gDNA used as material had been derived from T cells, B-cell-depleted T cells, or PBMCs.

This CDR3 is 15 amino acids long. Germline assignment: CDR1 SNHLY and CDR2 FYNNEI. In the case of this clone: The germline gene is not matched at one end of the junction; a read error may be the cause.

In the original processing: Counts of nucleated cells, estimated from reference gene primer amplification, were obtained. TCRdb's copy holds only in-frame clones and misses some; the assay was immunoSEQ multiplex PCR. That table gives V, J and clone size, and the DNA gave D and trimming. The sample yields over 200,000 clones, approximately 90% seen once. V and J are TRBV2 and TRBJ1-2, with TRBD1 as a possible D gene (5 bases). The sample consisted of PBMCs or T cells enriched from blood (not recorded which). The clonotype originates from a man aged 18 to 29 with acute COVID-19. The DNA of the CDR3 is TGTGCCAGCAGGGAAGCCGGGGGGACCGGCTATGGCTACACCTTC. As protein: CASREAGGTGYGYTF.